This TCR beta chain originates from a study of T-cell reconstitution after alpha-beta-depleted transplantation in children. Study-wide points: T-cell numbers and diversity one year post-transplant derived largely from freshly generated T cells. By about two months after transplant, alpha-beta T cells reportedly arose from several hundred graft clones that had expanded. Some patients owed their high day-60 TCRbeta diversity to surviving recipient T cells and thymic progenitors.

The CDR3 consists of 16 residues. The ends lost 6 bases at V and 9 bases at J; junction bases unmatched: 12. Germline CDR1 MNHNS, CDR2 SASEGT. Comment on this clonotype: Its antigen remains unidentified.

TCRbeta library preparation incorporated unique molecular identifiers. TCRdb processed the PCR reads anew with MiXCR; each CDR3 protein has one entry. Found here are more than 15,000 distinct CDR3 sequences, less than 9.5% of them singletons; the top ten hold 35% to 40%. This sample comprised PBMCs, mostly from graft donor cells, obtained 60 days after TCRalphabeta/CD19-depleted stem cell transplant. The receptor's source is a boy under two years old who had a stem cell transplant for Wiskott-Aldrich syndrome, so the T cells may come from the graft donor. The chain employs TRBV6-1 and TRBJ1-6; 9 bases are a match to TRBD1. The CDR3 sequence is CASRTYRGRQRSPLHF. The CDR3 nucleotides are TGTGCCAGCAGAACCTACAGGGGGCGACAACGTTCACCCCTCCACTTT.